One and the same sample provided the 27 T cell receptor beta chains below, sequenced in a study of blood T cell repertoires in COVID-19. TCRdb's table, derived via immunoSEQ multiplex PCR, lists solely in-frame clones and lacks some. The sample contains more than 90,000 clones, 77% of which appear only once. Source material: peripheral blood. The receptors here all came from a woman aged 80 or over with acute or convalescent COVID-19.

The chain combines TRBV28 with TRBJ1-2, with D unclear. CDR3 length: 13 residues. Germline CDR1 reads MDHEN; CDR2 reads SYDVKM. The V and J ends lost 3 bases and 2 bases respectively, with 7 bases between them. The CDR3 DNA is TGTGCCAGCAGTTTGGGCCAGAACTATGGCTACACCTTC. Protein: CASSLGQNYGYTF.

This chain uses TRBV2 with TRBJ1-4, with a possible D match to TRBD1 (5 bases). V was clipped by 6 bases and J by 1 base, with 9 bases between them. Germline values: CDR1 SNHLY, CDR2 FYNNEI. The CDR3 covers 14 residues. The DNA of the CDR3 is TGTGCCAGCAGACGACAGCTAACTAATGAAAAACTGTTTTTT. It specifies CASRRQLTNEKLFF. The complete variable domain, with remaining parts taken from reference TRBV2 and TRBJ1-4, reads EPEVTQTPSHQVTQMGQEVILRCVPISNHLYFYWYRQILGQKVEFLVSFYNNEISEKSEIFDDQFSVERPDGSNFTLKIRSTKLEDSAMYFCASRRQLTNEKLFFGSGTQLSVL.

V and J are TRBV18 and TRBJ2-5; 8 bases fit TRBD2. Trimming at V came to 2 bases and at J to 5 bases, leaving 7 bases not matched to a gene. The CDR3 totals 15 residues. The germline V gene has CDR1 KGHSH and CDR2 LQKENI. The CDR3: CASSPEASGGETQYF. The CDR3 coding sequence is TGTGCCAGCTCACCAGAGGCATCGGGGGGGGAGACCCAGTACTTC.

The chain is built from TRBV19 and TRBJ2-1, with 7 nucleotides matching TRBD1. The CDR3 has 14 residues. V trimming: 9 bases; J trimming: 5 bases; junction bases outside the gene matches: 10. CDR1 is LNHDA, CDR2 SQIVND, per germline (reference sequence). Here the CDR3 DNA reads TGTGCCAGCAAGGAGCGACAGGGAAACAATGAGCAGTTCTTC. It yields the protein CASKERQGNNEQFF. The complete variable domain, with remaining parts taken from reference TRBV19 and TRBJ2-1, reads DGGITQSPKYLFRKEGQNVTLSCEQNLNHDAMYWYRQDPGQGLRLIYYSQIVNDFQKGDIAEGYSVSREKKESFPLTVTSAQKNPTAFYLCASKERQGNNEQFFGPGTRLTVL.

The V and J genes are TRBV5-6 and TRBJ1-4; TRBD1 agrees at 9 bases. CDR3 length: 17 residues. The germline V gene encodes CDR1 SGHDT and CDR2 YYEEEE. V gave up 0 bases and J gave up 7 bases; unmatched junction bases: 10. The chain's CDR3 is CASSLDRGRRVAEKLFF. CDR3 nucleotide sequence: TGTGCCAGCAGCTTGGACAGGGGGCGCCGTGTAGCTGAAAAACTGTTTTTT.

This chain joins TRBV7-9 and TRBJ2-3; D is possibly TRBD1 (5 bases). The CDR3 has 19 residues. Between the trimmed V and J ends, which lost 1 base and 1 base, there was a span of 21 bases. The germline V gene has CDR1 SEHNR and CDR2 FQNEAQ (reference sequence). The CDR3 nucleotides are TGTGCCAGCAGCTTAGGAGCCACAGGACGAGGTCTGGGCACAGATACGCAGTATTTT. This encodes CASSLGATGRGLGTDTQYF.

The chain is built from TRBV11-2 and TRBJ2-3; D is perhaps TRBD1 (5 bases). The CDR3 has 16 amino acids. The germline V gene encodes CDR1 SGHAT and CDR2 FQNNGV. V dropped 1 base and J dropped 1 base, with 12 bases sitting between them. The CDR3: CASSLGLGAGTDTQYF. CDR3 DNA sequence: TGTGCCAGCAGCTTAGGCTTAGGGGCTGGCACAGATACGCAGTATTTT.

The chain recombines TRBV18 with TRBJ2-5; D is uncertain. The V and J ends lost 0 bases and 5 bases respectively, with 10 bases between them. The CDR3 totals 14 residues. Per germline, CDR1 KGHSH and CDR2 LQKENI. In DNA, the CDR3 is TGTGCCAGCTCACCACCATTCCAGGTCGAGACCCAGTACTTC. This encodes CASSPPFQVETQYF.

CDR3 DNA: TGCGCCAGCAGCTGGGGGGTTGATACGCAGTATTTT. It codes for CASSWGVDTQYF. The V and J genes are TRBV5-1 and TRBJ2-3; possible D gene TRBD2, 6 bases. V was cut by 3 bases and J by 6 bases, with 8 bases left in between. CDR3 length: 12 amino acids. Germline CDR1 is SGHRS and CDR2 is YFSETQ.

There are a few counts of this clone. The CDR3 protein is CASSLNQGQGGGYTF. CDR3 coding DNA: TGTGCCAGCAGCTTAAATCAGGGACAGGGAGGTGGCTACACCTTC. This chain connects TRBV7-8 to TRBJ1-2; 9 bases are a match to TRBD1. The CDR3 extends over 15 amino acids. V trimming: 2 bases; J trimming: 7 bases; junction bases outside the gene matches: 8. Germline lookup yields CDR1 SGHVS and CDR2 FQNEAQ.

The chain employs TRBV10-1 and TRBJ2-1; TRBD2 matches 8 bases. CDR1 and CDR2 from the germline V gene are WNHNN and SYGVQD (reference sequence). V lost 6 bases, J lost 2 bases, and 9 bases stayed unmatched. This CDR3 is built from 16 residues. The CDR3 region has the DNA TGCGCCAGCAGGAGCGGGGGAGGGGCGGCCTACAATGAGCAGTTCTTC. Its protein product is CASRSGGGAAYNEQFF.

The gene calls are TRBV7-2 and TRBJ1-2; 10 bases are shared with TRBD1. V was pared by 5 bases and J by 4 bases, with 4 bases of the junction left unmatched. Per germline, CDR1 SGHTA and CDR2 FQGNSA. This CDR3 has 14 residues. The CDR3 DNA reads as TGTGCCAGCAGCAGCGACAGGGGGCTCTATGGCTACACCTTC. Its protein is CASSSDRGLYGYTF. Full variable domain (remainder filled in from reference TRBV7-2 and TRBJ1-2): GAGVSQSPSNKVTEKGKDVELRCDPISGHTALYWYRQSLGQGLEFLIYFQGNSAPDKSGLPSDRFSAERTGGSVSTLTIQRTQQEDSAVYLCASSSDRGLYGYTFGSGTRLTVV.

The CDR3 protein is CASGLASGGGSYGYTF. In DNA form, the CDR3 reads TGTGCTAGTGGTTTGGCCTCGGGAGGGGGTAGTTATGGCTACACCTTC. V and J are TRBV12-5 and TRBJ1-2; perhaps TRBD1 as D (6 bases). Germline lookup yields CDR1 LGHNT and CDR2 FRNRAP. Trimming took 1 base from V and 5 from J, leaving 17 bases between them. The CDR3 runs 16 residues.

A single count supports this clone. The V gene is TRBV29-1, the J gene TRBJ1-1; D is uncertain. The germline CDR1 and CDR2 sequences are SQVTM and ANQGSEA. This CDR3 region has 14 residues. The V end lost 0 bases, the J end lost 1 base, and 9 bases lay between the germline ends. The chain's CDR3 is CSVEEGTWNTEAFF. In nucleotides, the CDR3 is TGCAGCGTTGAAGAGGGCACTTGGAACACTGAAGCTTTCTTT.

The rearrangement uses TRBV19 and TRBJ1-5; 9 bases align to TRBD1. Germline V CDR1 and CDR2: LNHDA, SQIVND (reference sequence). This CDR3 comprises 13 residues. V trimming: 4 bases; J trimming: 7 bases; junction bases outside the gene matches: 2. Here the CDR3 reads CASSRQGEQPQHF. Here the CDR3 DNA reads TGTGCCAGTAGTAGACAGGGGGAACAGCCCCAGCATTTT.

The chain joins TRBV6-5 to TRBJ1-2; D remains unclear. CDR3 size: 12 residues. V lost 6 bases and J 0 bases, leaving 5 bases between the germline ends. Germline values: CDR1 MNHEY, CDR2 SVGAGI. The CDR3 nucleotides are TGTGCCAGCAGGGGAGCTAACTATGGCTACACCTTC. It encodes CASRGANYGYTF.

This chain connects TRBV7-2 to TRBJ1-2, with TRBD1 identical over 10 bases. The germline gives CDR1 SGHTA, CDR2 FQGNSA. V was clipped by 3 bases and J by 6 bases; unmatched bases: 7. This CDR3 is 15 amino acids long. As DNA, the CDR3 is TGTGCCAGCAGCTTCCAAACCGGGACAGGGGATGGCTACACCTTC. Protein sequence: CASSFQTGTGDGYTF.

The rearrangement uses TRBV10-3 and TRBJ1-5, with TRBD1 as a possible D gene (5 bases). Deletions cut 6 bases from V and 1 base from J, with 10 bases between. Germline V gene lookup returns CDR1 ENHRY and CDR2 SYGVKD. The CDR3 loop spans 14 amino acids. The CDR3 sequence is CAISRGDSNQPQHF. CDR3 nucleotide sequence: TGTGCCATCAGCCGGGGGGACAGCAATCAGCCCCAGCATTTT.

J is TRBJ1-4 and V is TRBV5-1; D is perhaps TRBD1 (5 bases). Germline CDR1 is SGHRS and CDR2 is YFSETQ. This CDR3 region has 14 residues. V lost 4 bases, J lost 5 bases, and 12 bases lay in between. CDR3 residues: CASSPGTENEKLFF. CDR3 DNA sequence: TGCGCCAGCAGCCCAGGGACTGAGAATGAAAAACTGTTTTTT.

This chain joins TRBV6-5 and TRBJ2-2; tentatively, D is TRBD2 (6 bases). The CDR3 has 14 amino acids. V was clipped by 2 bases and J by 5 bases, with 9 bases between them. CDR1 and CDR2 from the germline V gene are MNHEY and SVGAGI. The CDR3 DNA follows: TGTGCCAGCAGTTACGTCGGGAGAACCGGGGAGCTGTTTTTT. Protein sequence: CASSYVGRTGELFF.

This clone was observed once. The same CDR3 is also encoded by other DNA sequences in this sample. The V gene is TRBV19, the J gene TRBJ1-1; D unclear. V lost 2 bases and J lost 2, with 6 bases in between. This CDR3 is built from 13 residues. The germline V gene has CDR1 LNHDA and CDR2 SQIVND (reference sequence). The CDR3 DNA follows: TGTGCCAGTAGTATACGTGTAAACACTGAAGCTTTCTTT. Translated: CASSIRVNTEAFF.

This rearrangement joins TRBV3-1 (or the pseudogene TRBV3-2) to TRBJ2-3; D remains unclear. V lost 1 base to trimming and J lost 2 bases, with 13 bases between them. The CDR3 extends over 16 amino acids. Germline CDR1 LGHDT, CDR2 YNNKEL (reference sequence). CDR3 sequence reads: CASSQVYQLPTDTQYF. CDR3 nucleotides: TGTGCCAGCAGCCAAGTTTACCAACTTCCCACAGATACGCAGTATTTT.

The chain uses TRBV6-5 and TRBJ2-7, with 12 bases aligning to TRBD1. The CDR3 length is 13 residues. After removal of 5 bases from V and 6 bases from J, the junction contained 2 bases not matched to a gene. Germline assignment: CDR1 MNHEY and CDR2 SVGAGI. CDR3: CASSRDRGLEQYF. DNA of the CDR3: TGTGCCAGCAGTAGGGACAGGGGGCTCGAGCAGTACTTC.

The CDR3 sequence: CASSLAQGGQYF. For the CDR3, the DNA is TGTGCCAGCAGCTTAGCCCAGGGTGGGCAGTACTTC. The rearrangement links TRBV11-2 to TRBJ2-7; tentative D call: TRBD1 (5 bases). V lost 1 base and J lost 9, with 10 bases in between. Germline V gene lookup returns CDR1 SGHAT and CDR2 FQNNGV. The CDR3 spans 12 residues.

This clone showed up just a few times. The rearrangement links TRBV4-3 to TRBJ1-4; TRBD1 matches at 8 bases. V trimming: 0 bases; J trimming: 6 bases; junction bases outside the gene matches: 6. CDR1 is LGHNA and CDR2 is YSLEER in the germline V gene. The CDR3 consists of 16 residues. This CDR3 reads CASSQEGTGRDEKLFF. DNA for the CDR3: TGCGCCAGCAGCCAAGAGGGGACAGGACGGGATGAAAAACTGTTTTTT.

The V and J genes are TRBV6-5 and TRBJ1-2, with 7 bases that match TRBD1. Germline CDR1 reads MNHEY; CDR2 reads SVGAGI. The CDR3 length is 13 residues. V lost 5 bases and J lost 6; bases outside the gene matches: 6. The CDR3: CASSPQGQNGYTF. The CDR3 coding sequence is TGTGCCAGCAGTCCACAGGGGCAGAATGGCTACACCTTC.

The chain links TRBV3-1 (or the pseudogene TRBV3-2) to TRBJ2-3, with 7 bases that match TRBD2. This CDR3 has 15 residues. CDR1 is LGHDT and CDR2 is YNNKEL in the germline V gene (reference sequence). Trimming at V came to 4 bases and at J to 2 bases, leaving 6 bases not matched to a gene. CDR3 nucleotide sequence: TGTGCCAGCAGCCCCCCGGGGACTATCACAGATACGCAGTATTTT. Its protein product is CASSPPGTITDTQYF.